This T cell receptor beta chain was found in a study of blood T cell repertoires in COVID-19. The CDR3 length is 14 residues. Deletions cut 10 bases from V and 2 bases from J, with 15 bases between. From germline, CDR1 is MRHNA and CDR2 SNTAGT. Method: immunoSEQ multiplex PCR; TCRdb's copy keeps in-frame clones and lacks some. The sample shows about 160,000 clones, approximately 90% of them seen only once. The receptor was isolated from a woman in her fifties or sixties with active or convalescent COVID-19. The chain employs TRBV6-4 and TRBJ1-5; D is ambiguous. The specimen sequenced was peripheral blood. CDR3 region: CANRLGDCNQPQHF. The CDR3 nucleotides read TGTGCCAACAGATTGGGCGATTGCAATCAGCCCCAGCATTTT.